A selection of T cell receptor beta chains follows, all from one sample in a study of blood T cell repertoires in COVID-19. Sequencing was performed with immunoSEQ multiplex PCR; in TCRdb, only in-frame clones are kept and a portion is missing. In the table there are approximately 220,000 clones, roughly 85% of which are singletons. Sequenced material: PBMCs or T cells enriched from blood (not recorded which). The receptors here all came from a woman between 40 and 55 years old with acute COVID-19. The conserved cysteine and the conserved F or W are not part of the CDR3 here.

j_call: TRBJ1-2
v_call: TRBV30
cdr3_aa: AWTGQTNYGYT

j_call: TRBJ1-2
v_call: TRBV9
cdr3_aa: ASSIGQGSAGYGYT

j_call: TRBJ2-7
v_call: TRBV19
cdr3_aa: ASSIFPNSYEQY

j_call: TRBJ1-4
v_call: TRBV11-2
cdr3_aa: ASSPIRGEKLF

j_call: TRBJ2-7
v_call: TRBV4-1
cdr3_aa: ASSQDPGSSYEQY

j_call: TRBJ1-2
v_call: TRBV7-9
cdr3_aa: ASRDLNYGYT

j_call: TRBJ1-2
v_call: TRBV5-8
cdr3_aa: ASRLTGSSGYT

j_call: TRBJ1-5
v_call: TRBV3-1/TRBV3-2
cdr3_aa: ASSQEGLGGNQPQH

j_call: TRBJ1-2
v_call: TRBV5-5
cdr3_aa: ASSPQGQLPNYGYT

j_call: TRBJ1-1
v_call: TRBV15
cdr3_aa: ATSRRDSTEAF

j_call: TRBJ1-3
v_call: TRBV9
cdr3_aa: ASSVGGSQGSGNTIY

j_call: TRBJ2-5
v_call: TRBV9
cdr3_aa: ASSPGTSGGFLETQY

j_call: TRBJ2-1
v_call: TRBV11-2
cdr3_aa: ASRFTYNEQF

j_call: TRBJ1-2
v_call: TRBV19
cdr3_aa: ASRRDRANYGYT

j_call: TRBJ1-3
v_call: TRBV18
cdr3_aa: ASSLEREPGNTIY

j_call: TRBJ2-3
v_call: TRBV18
cdr3_aa: ASSPPMGEDLGQSDTQY

j_call: TRBJ2-5
v_call: TRBV7-9
cdr3_aa: ASSLGNRVQETQY

j_call: TRBJ1-5
v_call: TRBV5-8
cdr3_aa: ASSWTGPGGNQPQH

j_call: TRBJ2-7
v_call: TRBV4-3
cdr3_aa: ASSQVGQGPSYEQY

j_call: TRBJ1-5
v_call: TRBV5-6
cdr3_aa: ASSGGSEWPQH

j_call: TRBJ1-2
v_call: TRBV28
cdr3_aa: ASTLAGGWDYGYT

j_call: TRBJ1-3
v_call: TRBV11-3
cdr3_aa: ASSSGQAANTIY

j_call: TRBJ2-1
v_call: TRBV18
cdr3_aa: ASSPLGRGDEQF

j_call: TRBJ1-1
v_call: TRBV5-5
cdr3_aa: ASSRQTGMNTEAF

j_call: TRBJ1-1
v_call: TRBV25-1
cdr3_aa: ASSGRQGSSAF

j_call: TRBJ1-4
v_call: TRBV14
cdr3_aa: ASSQDRRHIATNEKLF

j_call: TRBJ2-3
v_call: TRBV3-1/TRBV3-2
cdr3_aa: ASSQEDYTDTQY

j_call: TRBJ2-3
v_call: TRBV5-1
cdr3_aa: ASSPGGTSTDTQY

j_call: TRBJ1-5
v_call: TRBV6-1
cdr3_aa: ASSELGQGHNQPQH

j_call: TRBJ2-1
v_call: TRBV5-1
cdr3_aa: ASSLGLAGVAEQF

j_call: TRBJ1-2
v_call: TRBV19
cdr3_aa: ATAGQVPNYGYT